One sample yielded the 22 T cell receptor beta chains listed below, sequenced in a study of cytomegalovirus exposure and HLA in healthy donors. 60 Vbeta and 13 Jbeta primers were used in PCR. Libraries were prepared by immunoSEQ multiplex PCR; TCRdb keeps only in-frame clonotypes and omits some of them. The repertoire consists of about 210,000 clones, with 82% occurring once and the leading ten covering approximately 6%. Input material: PBMCs. These receptors were obtained from a man in his forties or fifties in good health and CMV-seropositive.

The chain is built from TRBV6-6 and TRBJ1-2; 8 bases map to TRBD1. The germline gives CDR1 MNHNY, CDR2 SVGAGI (reference sequence). Trimming took 7 bases from V and 5 from J; bases not matched to a gene: 6. The CDR3 contains 13 residues. Written as DNA, the CDR3 is TGTGCCAGCACTCAGGGGGCCGCGTATGGCTACACCTTC. Translated, it gives CASTQGAAYGYTF.

In this sample, this clone turned up a few times. The V call is TRBV6-1, the J call TRBJ2-7, with a weak D call TRBD1 (5 bases). CDR3 length equals 11 residues. Germline loops: CDR1 MNHNS, CDR2 SASEGT. The ends were cut back, 6 bases at V and 6 bases at J, with 9 bases in the middle. CDR3 in DNA: TGTGCCAGCAGGCAGGGTTTCGAGCAGTACTTC. The encoded protein is CASRQGFEQYF.

The chain links TRBV5-6 to TRBJ2-5; 8 nucleotides align to TRBD1. The CDR3 loop spans 12 amino acids. V trimming: 5 bases; J trimming: 10 bases; junction bases outside the gene matches: 7. Germline assignment: CDR1 SGHDT and CDR2 YYEEEE. CDR3 amino acids: CASRLGQGVQYF. CDR3 DNA: TGTGCCAGCAGGTTAGGACAGGGAGTCCAGTACTTC.

The rearrangement links TRBV27 to TRBJ2-1; 9 bases map to TRBD1. This CDR3 contains 14 residues. CDR1 MNHEY and CDR2 SMNVEV come from the germline V gene (reference sequence). The junction had 4 bases not matched to a gene; V was cut back by 6 bases and J by 4 bases. CDR3 region: CASSDGTGYNEQFF. CDR3 nucleotides: TGTGCCAGCAGCGACGGGACAGGGTACAATGAGCAGTTCTTC.

V and J are TRBV5-3 and TRBJ1-5, with 7 nucleotides matching TRBD1. TRBV5-3 has ORF status, its function being uncertain. The V segment lost 4 bases and the J segment 4 bases; nucleotides outside the gene matches: 8. The CDR3 runs 15 residues. CDR3 sequence (DNA): TGTGCCAGAAGCCGGGGACAGAGGGAGAATCAGCCCCAGCATTTT. Translation gives CARSRGQRENQPQHF.

The V call is TRBV27, the J call TRBJ1-1; no firm D call. The CDR3 is made up of 14 amino acids. The ends were cut back, 0 bases at V and 6 bases at J, with 11 bases in the middle. The germline V gene has CDR1 MNHEY and CDR2 SMNVEV (reference sequence). The chain's CDR3 is CASSLSFQAPEAFF. DNA of the CDR3: TGTGCCAGCAGTTTATCGTTCCAGGCTCCTGAAGCTTTCTTT.

The chain uses TRBV19 and TRBJ1-2, with 9 bases fitting TRBD1. Germline CDR1 reads LNHDA; CDR2 reads SQIVND (reference sequence). J lost 5 bases, V lost 4 bases, and 8 bases had no gene match. The CDR3 covers 15 residues. CDR3 in amino acids: CASSTHRGRDYGYTF. The DNA of the CDR3 is TGTGCCAGTAGTACTCACAGGGGGCGCGATTATGGCTACACCTTC.

CDR3 protein: CATSRDTPGTGELFF. CDR3 bases: TGTGCCACCAGCAGAGACACCCCGGGCACCGGGGAGCTGTTTTTT. V gene TRBV15 combines with J gene TRBJ2-2; D uncertain. In germline, CDR1 is LNHNV, CDR2 YYDKDF (reference sequence). V was trimmed by 0 bases and J by 4 bases, leaving 9 bases between them. This CDR3 spans 15 amino acids.

A few counts support this clone. The chain recombines TRBV7-9 with TRBJ2-1, with 8 bases matching TRBD2. The CDR3 sequence is 15 residues long. The germline V gene encodes CDR1 SEHNR and CDR2 FQNEAQ (reference sequence). Losses at the gene ends were 6 bases for V and 4 bases for J; bases not matched to a gene: 8. The CDR3 coding sequence is TGTGCCAGCAGTCTTCGGGAGGGCTCATACAATGAGCAGTTCTTC. Translating gives CASSLREGSYNEQFF.

This rearrangement joins TRBV19 to TRBJ2-1, with D tentatively TRBD2 (5 bases). Deletions cut 8 bases from V and 6 bases from J, with 17 bases between. The CDR3 has 14 amino acids. Germline V gene data show CDR1 as LNHDA and CDR2 as SQIVND (reference sequence). Here the CDR3 DNA reads TGTGCCAGTGGGTCCATCGAGGGCCTCAATGAGCAGTTCTTC. Translated: CASGSIEGLNEQFF.

The genes are TRBV5-1 and TRBJ2-3, with TRBD1 matching over 8 bases. Trimming took 4 bases from V and 5 from J; bases not matched to a gene: 3. Germline V gene data show CDR1 as SGHRS and CDR2 as YFSETQ. The CDR3 totals 13 residues. The chain's CDR3 is CASSGQGGDTQYF. CDR3 coding DNA: TGCGCCAGCAGCGGACAGGGAGGAGATACGCAGTATTTT.

The chain has TRBV11-1 and TRBJ1-1, with D maybe TRBD1 (6 bases). Trimming stripped 3 bases from V and 10 bases from J, with 18 bases between. The CDR3 length is 14 residues. Germline assignment: CDR1 SGHAT and CDR2 FQDESV (reference sequence). CDR3 residues: CASSFPSGAPGAFF. In DNA, the CDR3 is TGTGCCAGCAGCTTCCCGTCAGGGGCCCCAGGAGCTTTCTTT. Full variable domain (missing parts from reference TRBV11-1 and TRBJ1-1): EAEVAQSPRYKITEKSQAVAFWCDPISGHATLYWYRQILGQGPELLVQFQDESVVDDSQLPKDRFSAERLKGVDSTLKIQPAELGDSAMYLCASSFPSGAPGAFFGQGTRLTVV.

The chain carries TRBV6-1 and TRBJ2-3; 11 nucleotides align to TRBD2. Germline-derived CDR1 and CDR2 are MNHNS and SASEGT. Trimming at V came to 3 bases and at J to 4 bases, leaving 3 bases not matched to a gene. There are 15 residues in the CDR3. The CDR3 loop reads CASSDIAGGPDTQYF. In nucleotides, the CDR3 is TGTGCCAGCAGTGACATAGCGGGAGGGCCAGATACGCAGTATTTT.

This chain joins TRBV7-9 and TRBJ2-2; D gene uncertain. CDR3 length equals 11 residues. CDR1 and CDR2 (germline): SEHNR, FQNEAQ (reference sequence). Trimming took 3 bases from V and 8 from J, leaving 4 bases between them. In DNA, the CDR3 is TGTGCCAGCAGCTTGGAGGGGGAGCTGTTTTTT. Encoded protein: CASSLEGELFF.

The J gene is TRBJ2-3, the V gene TRBV21-1; the table gives TRBD1 as D, unverified against the DNA. TRBV21-1 is deemed a pseudogene. CDR3 length: 16 residues. DNA for the CDR3: TGTGCCAGCAGCAAAGCCAGGGACAGGGTGACAGATACGCAGTATTTT. Encoded protein: CASSKARDRVTDTQYF.

The chain employs TRBV2 and TRBJ1-1, with TRBD1 matching over 11 bases. V dropped 4 bases and J dropped 3; count of bases not matched to a gene: 4. The germline V gene encodes CDR1 SNHLY and CDR2 FYNNEI. The CDR3 length is 15 residues. The CDR3 nucleotides are TGTGCCAGCAGTGCCGGGACAGGGGGTTACACTGAAGCTTTCTTT. Translating it yields CASSAGTGGYTEAFF.

The chain has TRBV7-8 and TRBJ1-4, with D hard to call. The V and J ends lost 0 bases and 7 bases respectively, with 9 bases between them. This CDR3 is built from 14 residues. Germline V gene lookup returns CDR1 SGHVS and CDR2 FQNEAQ. The CDR3 here is CASSLARSGEKLFF. The CDR3 DNA reads TGTGCCAGCAGCTTAGCGCGATCAGGTGAAAAACTGTTTTTT.

A word on this clone: The sample has other DNA sequences that encode this CDR3 too. The rearrangement links TRBV5-1 to TRBJ2-1, with TRBD1 identical over 8 bases. Germline values: CDR1 SGHRS, CDR2 YFSETQ. V lost 2 bases and J lost 2; bases outside the gene matches: 3. There are 15 residues in the CDR3. The CDR3 coding sequence is TGCGCCAGCAGCTTAACAGGGGGAACCTACAATGAGCAGTTCTTC. Its translation: CASSLTGGTYNEQFF.

Worth noting for this clone: Other nucleotide sequences from this sample produce the same CDR3. V and J are TRBV6-5 and TRBJ1-1; 7 bases map to TRBD1. CDR3 length equals 15 residues. The germline CDR1 and CDR2 sequences are MNHEY and SVGAGI. The V gene end was trimmed by 0 bases and the J gene end by 1 base; junction bases not matched to a gene: 2. DNA of the CDR3: TGTGCCAGCAGTTACTCCCGGACAGGGAACACTGAAGCTTTCTTT. This translates into CASSYSRTGNTEAFF.

CDR3 bases: TGTGCCAGCAGCTATACAGGATATGGAAACACCATATATTTT. Protein sequence: CASSYTGYGNTIYF. The J gene is TRBJ1-3, the V gene TRBV28; the D gene is possibly TRBD1 (5 bases). Trimming left V 6 bases short and J 3 bases short, with 12 bases between. This CDR3 has 14 amino acids. The germline V gene has CDR1 MDHEN and CDR2 SYDVKM.

This clone appeared a few times. V gene TRBV4-1 combines with J gene TRBJ1-4, with D possibly matching TRBD1 (6 bases). The ends were cut back, 4 bases at V and 4 bases at J, with 16 bases in the middle. Germline V gene lookup returns CDR1 MGHRA and CDR2 YSYEKL. The CDR3 covers 16 residues. The CDR3 is CASSPQSGQRNEKLFF. CDR3 sequence (DNA): TGCGCCAGCAGCCCACAAAGTGGACAGCGTAATGAAAAACTGTTTTTT.

The CDR3 sequence: CASSPGQGASGMNTEAFF. The CDR3 DNA is TGTGCCAGCAGTCCGGGACAGGGGGCATCAGGTATGAACACTGAAGCTTTCTTT. The V gene is TRBV28, the J gene TRBJ1-1; 12 bases agree with TRBD1. V trimming: 5 bases; J trimming: 0 bases; junction bases outside the gene matches: 10. Germline assignment: CDR1 MDHEN and CDR2 SYDVKM. The CDR3 loop spans 18 amino acids. The full variable domain, with the rest looked up from reference TRBV28 and TRBJ1-1, is DVKVTQSSRYLVKRTGEKVFLECVQDMDHENMFWYRQDPGLGLRLIYFSYDVKMKEKGDIPEGYSVSREKKERFSLILESASTNQTSMYLCASSPGQGASGMNTEAFFGQGTRLTVV.